The 23 T cell receptor beta chains below come from one sample, sequenced in a study of control samples from healthy donors and cancer patients. Libraries were prepared by immunoSEQ multiplex PCR; TCRdb keeps only in-frame clonotypes and omits some of them. The profile covers approximately 20,000 clones, with roughly 84% appearing a single time and around 10% taken by the ten largest. Sequencing was done on a sample of PBMCs. Receptors originate from a woman in her 70s with colorectal cancer.

The gene calls are TRBV7-9 and TRBJ1-2, with a tentative D call TRBD1 (5 bases). The CDR3 length is 15 residues. Germline V gives CDR1 SEHNR, CDR2 FQNEAQ (reference sequence). V shed 2 bases and J shed 6 bases, with 16 bases lying between them. CDR3 protein: CASSLHNGGGNGYTF. CDR3 DNA sequence: TGTGCCAGCAGCTTACACAATGGTGGGGGAAATGGCTACACCTTC.

This clone was observed a single time. The genes are TRBV19 and TRBJ1-1, with TRBD1 as a possible D gene (6 bases). Germline CDR1 LNHDA, CDR2 SQIVND (reference sequence). The CDR3 length is 14 residues. Between the trimmed V and J ends, which lost 6 bases and 6 bases, there was a span of 17 bases. CDR3 DNA sequence: TGTGCCAGTAGGGGACATTCCGATTATGCTGAAGCTTTCTTT. This translates into CASRGHSDYAEAFF.

This clone was recorded only once. This chain links TRBV6-5 with TRBJ2-3; TRBD2 is a possible D gene (6 bases). The CDR3 extends over 15 amino acids. Germline V gene sequence: CDR1 MNHEY, CDR2 SVGAGI. Trimming shortened V by 0 bases and J by 2 bases, and 9 bases separated the two germline ends. The DNA for the CDR3 is TGTGCCAGCAGTTACTCGAGGACTAACACAGATACGCAGTATTTT. This translates into CASSYSRTNTDTQYF.

V usage is TRBV16 and J usage is TRBJ2-1, with D unclear. Trimming pared 0 bases from V and 1 base from J, leaving 4 bases between. CDR3 length equals 14 residues. Germline lookup yields CDR1 KGHSY and CDR2 FQNENV. Here the CDR3 reads CASSQSGSYNEQFF. The DNA for the CDR3 is TGTGCCAGCAGCCAATCCGGGTCCTACAATGAGCAGTTCTTC.

The chain recombines TRBV4-1 with TRBJ1-1; D is perhaps TRBD1 (5 bases). The CDR3 totals 18 residues. V was shortened by 1 base and J by 1 base, with 19 bases between the two germline ends. The V gene's germline CDR1 is MGHRA and CDR2 YSYEKL. The CDR3 protein is CASSQGWGRERRNTEAFF. As DNA, the CDR3 is TGCGCCAGCAGCCAAGGGTGGGGCAGGGAGAGAAGGAACACTGAAGCTTTCTTT.

V is TRBV3-1 (or the pseudogene TRBV3-2) and J is TRBJ2-2, with TRBD2 matching over 7 bases. The germline gives CDR1 LGHDT, CDR2 YNNKEL (reference sequence). The CDR3 is 18 residues long. The V and J ends lost 1 base and 1 base, in that order; junction bases with no gene match: 9. The CDR3 nucleotides are TGTGCCAGCAGCCAAGGCTTAGGGCCTAGCGGGAACACCGGGGAGCTGTTTTTT. This sequence encodes CASSQGLGPSGNTGELFF.

The gene calls are TRBV5-4 and TRBJ2-5; 9 bases agree with TRBD1. The trim removed 4 bases at V and 1 base at J, leaving 5 bases unmatched. The germline V gene encodes CDR1 SGHNT and CDR2 YYREEE (reference sequence). The CDR3 length is 15 residues. The CDR3, as DNA: TGTGCCAGCAGCCCCCAGACAGGGGGCCAAGAGACCCAGTACTTC. Residues: CASSPQTGGQETQYF.

The rearrangement links TRBV5-6 to TRBJ1-2, with 7 bases identical to TRBD1. Germline V gene sequence: CDR1 SGHDT, CDR2 YYEEEE. The CDR3 runs 13 residues. The V and J ends lost 4 bases and 7 bases, in that order; junction bases with no gene match: 7. The CDR3 loop is CASSRRQGGGYTF. The CDR3, as DNA: TGTGCCAGCAGCCGACGCCAGGGGGGTGGCTACACCTTC.

For this clone: Since the CDR3 does not end with the conserved phenylalanine or tryptophan, this likely comes from a read error. The limits of the CDR3 on the DNA are not certain, so only TCRdb's listed CDR3 is given. The chain carries TRBV7-4 and TRBJ2-7; no DNA check was done on the table's D call, TRBD2. CDR1 is SGHVT and CDR2 is SQSDAQ in the germline V gene. Ends included, the CDR3 has 13 residues. CDR3 protein: CASSLGLAGALLT.

The CDR3 sequence is CASSRTGGLSSDTQYF. The CDR3 region has the DNA TGTGCCAGTAGTCGCACAGGGGGCCTCTCCTCAGATACGCAGTATTTT. V usage is TRBV19 and J usage is TRBJ2-3; 9 nucleotides agree with TRBD1. Germline V gene lookup returns CDR1 LNHDA and CDR2 SQIVND (reference sequence). Losses at the gene ends were 5 bases for V and 4 bases for J; bases not matched to a gene: 10. The CDR3 sequence is 16 residues long.

V gene TRBV9 combines with J gene TRBJ2-3, with 8 bases aligning to TRBD1. Per germline, CDR1 SGDLS and CDR2 YYNGEE. V lost 2 bases, J lost 2 bases, and 10 bases stayed unmatched. The CDR3 sequence is 17 residues long. The CDR3 DNA follows: TGTGCCAGCAGCGTCGGGACAGGCCCTACATTCACAGATACGCAGTATTTT. Encoded protein: CASSVGTGPTFTDTQYF. The variable domain in full, with the rest retrieved from reference TRBV9 and TRBJ2-3, is DSGVTQTPKHLITATGQRVTLRCSPRSGDLSVYWYQQSLDQGLQFLIQYYNGEERAKGNILERFSAQQFPDLHSELNLSSLELGDSALYFCASSVGTGPTFTDTQYFGPGTRLTVL.

There are a few counts of this clone. The chain is built from TRBV25-1 and TRBJ1-3; 8 bases match TRBD1. From germline, CDR1 is MGHDK and CDR2 SYGVNS. This CDR3 comprises 14 residues. V shed 5 bases and J 4 bases; nucleotides not matched to a gene: 4. CDR3 nucleotide sequence: TGTGCCAGCAGTCCTCGGACAGGGGGAAACACCATATATTTT. This sequence encodes CASSPRTGGNTIYF.

Written as DNA, the CDR3 is TGTGCCATCCGGTCAGGGACTAGCTCCTACGAGCAGTACTTC. Protein sequence: CAIRSGTSSYEQYF. The chain links TRBV10-3 to TRBJ2-7, with TRBD2 matching over 8 bases. This CDR3 spans 14 amino acids. Germline-derived CDR1 and CDR2 are ENHRY and SYGVKD. The trim removed 8 bases at V and 0 bases at J, leaving 6 bases unmatched.

With regard to this clone: Additional DNA sequences in this sample encode the identical CDR3. The chain uses TRBV14 and TRBJ1-1; 10 bases align to TRBD1. Germline CDR1 SGHDN, CDR2 FVKESK. The CDR3 sequence is 14 residues long. Trimming removed 3 bases from V and 7 bases from J; junction bases left unmatched: 5. Written as DNA, the CDR3 is TGTGCCAGCAGCCAGGGACAGGGGAGACATGAAGCTTTCTTT. Translation gives CASSQGQGRHEAFF. Full variable domain (rest looked up from reference TRBV14 and TRBJ1-1): EAGVTQFPSHSVIEKGQTVTLRCDPISGHDNLYWYRRVMGKEIKFLLHFVKESKQDESGMPNNRFLAERTGGTYSTLKVQPAELEDSGVYFCASSQGQGRHEAFFGQGTRLTVV.

The gene calls are TRBV7-3 and TRBJ1-3; TRBD1 aligns across 7 bases. V shed 8 bases, J shed 2 bases, and the junction held 9 bases outside the gene matches. Per the germline V gene, CDR1 is SGHTA and CDR2 is FQGTGA. This CDR3 comprises 15 residues. In DNA form, the CDR3 reads TGTGCCAGCGCGAGGGACAGCCGAACTGGAAACACCATATATTTT. This encodes CASARDSRTGNTIYF.

The chain recombines TRBV4-1 with TRBJ2-6; D perhaps matches TRBD2 (5 bases). CDR3 length equals 18 residues. From germline, CDR1 is MGHRA and CDR2 YSYEKL. V gave up 1 base and J gave up 4 bases, with 17 bases separating them. CDR3 in DNA: TGCGCCAGCAGCCAAGGCGGGTATCCCAGTGTAGGGGCCAACGTCCTGACTTTC. Its translation: CASSQGGYPSVGANVLTF.

CDR3 nucleotide sequence: TGTGCCAGCAGCTTCGGCGGGAGCTACGAGCAGTACTTC. Residues: CASSFGGSYEQYF. The V and J genes are TRBV7-2 and TRBJ2-7; 7 bases are shared with TRBD2. This CDR3 spans 13 amino acids. Trimming took 3 bases from V and 3 from J; bases not matched to a gene: 2. Germline V gives CDR1 SGHTA, CDR2 FQGNSA. Variable domain in full (rest from reference TRBV7-2 and TRBJ2-7): GAGVSQSPSNKVTEKGKDVELRCDPISGHTALYWYRQSLGQGLEFLIYFQGNSAPDKSGLPSDRFSAERTGGSVSTLTIQRTQQEDSAVYLCASSFGGSYEQYFGPGTRLTVT.

The chain carries TRBV7-3 and TRBJ2-1; weak D call: TRBD1 (5 bases). The CDR3 totals 15 residues. Germline V gene data show CDR1 as SGHTA and CDR2 as FQGTGA. With 5 bases removed from V and 6 bases from J, the gap between germline ends came to 17 bases. CDR3 loop: CASSPRGSVGNEQFF. The CDR3 nucleotides are TGTGCCAGCAGCCCAAGGGGAAGTGTCGGCAATGAGCAGTTCTTC. Complete variable domain (other parts from reference TRBV7-3 and TRBJ2-1): GAGVSQTPSNKVTEKGKYVELRCDPISGHTALYWYRQSLGQGPEFLIYFQGTGAADDSGLPNDRFFAVRPEGSVSTLKIQRTERGDSAVYLCASSPRGSVGNEQFFGPGTRLTVL.

A note on this clone: The same CDR3 can be traced to other DNA sequences in this sample. This chain's CDR3 is CASRGPQETQYF. The CDR3 DNA sequence: TGTGCCAGCAGGGGGCCCCAAGAGACCCAGTACTTC. V gene TRBV11-3 combines with J gene TRBJ2-5; possible D gene TRBD1, 5 bases. Germline V CDR1 and CDR2: SGHNT, YENEEA. V lost 6 bases to trimming and J lost 1 base, with 6 bases between them. CDR3 size: 12 residues.

The gene calls are TRBV6-4 and TRBJ2-5; a weak D match, TRBD1 (5 bases). Germline V gives CDR1 MRHNA, CDR2 SNTAGT. The V gene lost 5 bases and the J gene lost 2 bases, with 9 bases spanning the gap. The CDR3 covers 13 residues. CDR3 sequence: CASSLTEQETQYF. CDR3 bases: TGTGCCAGCAGTTTGACAGAACAAGAGACCCAGTACTTC.

The V gene is TRBV12-5, the J gene TRBJ2-3, with a tentative D call TRBD2 (6 bases). This CDR3 is 14 amino acids long. The V end was cut by 7 bases, the J end by 1 base, with 12 bases between. Germline CDR1 is LGHNT and CDR2 is FRNRAP. The CDR3 DNA is TGTGCTAGTGCCCTCTGGGGGGGCACAGATACGCAGTATTTT. Translated: CASALWGGTDTQYF.

This clone was recorded only once. V is TRBV4-3 and J is TRBJ1-2, with 8 nucleotides matching TRBD1. With V trimmed by 0 bases and J by 8 bases, 8 bases remained unmatched. Germline V gene sequence: CDR1 LGHNA, CDR2 YSLEER. CDR3 length equals 15 residues. The CDR3 nucleotides read TGCGCCAGCAGCCAAGAGTGGCAGGGGGCGGGCGGCTACACCTTC. It translates to CASSQEWQGAGGYTF.

The genes are TRBV6-4 and TRBJ1-1, with D possibly matching TRBD1 (5 bases). Germline V gives CDR1 MRHNA, CDR2 SNTAGT. This CDR3 is 16 amino acids long. Trimming pared 2 bases from V and 4 bases from J, leaving 17 bases between. The CDR3 region is CASSDPNSGGSTEAFF. The CDR3 nucleotides are TGTGCCAGCAGTGACCCAAATTCTGGGGGTAGCACTGAAGCTTTCTTT.